The 9 T cell receptor beta chains below all came from one sample that was sequenced in a study of graft-versus-host responses after intestinal transplantation. Only in-frame clones appear in the TCRdb table, and some are missing; sequencing was by immunoSEQ multiplex PCR. The profile covers under 30,000 clones, with approximately 93% appearing a single time and around 0.57% taken by the ten largest. Material: PBMCs, obtained 18 days after transplant. These receptors were obtained from a human patient who received an intestinal transplant, so some T cells may come from the graft donor.

V and J are TRBV7-6 and TRBJ1-3; D is unclear. The germline V gene encodes CDR1 SGHVS and CDR2 FNYEAQ. V lost 4 bases, J lost 1 base, and 11 bases lay in between. The CDR3 is 15 amino acids. CDR3 nucleotides: TGTGCCAGCAGCTCCCTTACGGCTTCTGGAAACACCATATATTTT. Translated: CASSSLTASGNTIYF.

The CDR3 reads CASSADNYNEQFF. The CDR3 DNA reads TGCGCCAGCAGTGCGGACAACTACAATGAGCAGTTCTTC. The chain has TRBV10-1 and TRBJ2-1, with D perhaps TRBD1 (5 bases). The CDR3 contains 13 residues. Germline CDR1 is WNHNN and CDR2 is SYGVQD (reference sequence). V was clipped by 4 bases and J by 3 bases, with 7 bases between them.

The chain links TRBV5-1 to TRBJ2-7, with a tentative D call TRBD2 (6 bases). Trimming left V 0 bases short and J 4 bases short, with 14 bases between. CDR3 length: 15 residues. Germline V gene lookup returns CDR1 SGHRS and CDR2 YFSETQ. The CDR3 reads CASSLDAGTTYEQYF. The CDR3 nucleotides read TGCGCCAGCAGCTTGGATGCGGGGACCACTTACGAGCAGTACTTC.

The chain combines TRBV29-1 with TRBJ2-1; perhaps TRBD1 as D (6 bases). The germline V gene encodes CDR1 SQVTM and CDR2 ANQGSEA. Trimming took off 5 bases at V and 9 bases at J, with 17 bases between the two ends. The CDR3 is 13 residues long. The DNA of the CDR3 is TGCAGCGTTAATGGGGGCGCCTCAATTGAGCAGTTCTTC. Residues: CSVNGGASIEQFF.

V is TRBV6-5 and J is TRBJ2-1; weak D call: TRBD2 (6 bases). V was trimmed by 5 bases and J by 9 bases, leaving 11 bases between them. This CDR3 contains 12 residues. Germline V gene lookup returns CDR1 MNHEY and CDR2 SVGAGI. The chain's CDR3 is CASSDGGGEQFF. Here the CDR3 DNA reads TGTGCCAGCAGTGACGGGGGTGGTGAGCAGTTCTTC.

The chain is built from TRBV6-5 and TRBJ1-2; D unclear. The V end lost 5 bases, the J end lost 2 bases, and 6 bases lay between the germline ends. The CDR3 has 12 amino acids. Germline assignment: CDR1 MNHEY and CDR2 SVGAGI. The CDR3 loop is CASSRRNYGYTF. CDR3 DNA: TGTGCCAGCAGTCGGAGGAACTATGGCTACACCTTC.

This sequence joins TRBV4-1 and TRBJ2-5; D remains unclear. Germline V gene data show CDR1 as MGHRA and CDR2 as YSYEKL. This CDR3 is 14 amino acids long. Trimming stripped 1 base from V and 6 bases from J, with 12 bases between. The CDR3 DNA is TGCGCCAGCAGCCAAGCTCCTAAAGGGAAGACCCAGTACTTC. Protein: CASSQAPKGKTQYF.

This chain uses TRBV10-3 with TRBJ2-7; maybe TRBD1 (5 bases). The CDR3 spans 13 residues. V was clipped by 7 bases and J by 7 bases, with 17 bases between them. Per germline, CDR1 ENHRY and CDR2 SYGVKD. The CDR3 is CAINQDTLREQYF. DNA of the CDR3: TGTGCCATCAATCAGGACACCTTAAGGGAGCAGTACTTC.

This clone was observed once. The rearrangement joins TRBV2 to TRBJ2-1, with D perhaps TRBD1 (6 bases). The length of the CDR3 is 10 residues. With 8 bases removed from V and 14 bases from J, the gap between germline ends came to 13 bases. From germline, CDR1 is SNHLY and CDR2 FYNNEI. CDR3 amino acids: CASVSGQEFF. The CDR3 DNA reads as TGTGCCAGCGTTTCGGGACAAGAGTTCTTC.